The 29 T cell receptor beta chains below come from one sample, sequenced in a study of blood T cell repertoires in COVID-19. Assay: immunoSEQ multiplex PCR; the TCRdb copy retains only in-frame clones and omits some. Of 250,000 to 300,000 clones in the sample, roughly nine tenths were seen once. The sample comprised PBMCs or T cells enriched from blood (not recorded which). These TCRs come from a woman aged 40 to 55 who had recovered from COVID-19.

The rearrangement joins TRBV24-1 to TRBJ2-3, with D possibly matching TRBD1 (5 bases). Trimming took 3 bases from V and 0 from J, leaving 12 bases between them. Germline V gene data show CDR1 as KGHDR and CDR2 as SFDVKD. This CDR3 spans 16 amino acids. The CDR3 bases are TGTGCCACCAGTGATAAAGGGGATAGTAGCACAGATACGCAGTATTTT. This codes for CATSDKGDSSTDTQYF.

This rearrangement joins TRBV19 to TRBJ1-1; 7 bases are shared with TRBD1. The CDR3 is 19 residues long. CDR1 LNHDA and CDR2 SQIVND come from the germline V gene (reference sequence). V lost 5 bases to trimming and J lost 6 bases; unmatched junction nucleotides: 24. CDR3 sequence (DNA): TGTGCCAGTAGTCTGGGAACCCGGGACAGAATCCCCGGGGAGGCTGAAGCTTTCTTT. Protein: CASSLGTRDRIPGEAEAFF.

This clone was recorded once. J is TRBJ1-2 and V is TRBV6-5; the D gene is possibly TRBD1 (6 bases). The V gene lost 7 bases and the J gene lost 4 bases, with 16 bases spanning the gap. The CDR3 loop spans 14 amino acids. The germline gives CDR1 MNHEY, CDR2 SVGAGI. This chain's CDR3 is CASMNPPRGYGYTF. The CDR3 region has the DNA TGTGCCAGCATGAACCCACCCAGGGGCTATGGCTACACCTTC.

V is TRBV29-1 and J is TRBJ1-2; D gene unclear. Trimming shortened V by 5 bases and J by 6 bases, and 13 bases separated the two germline ends. The germline V gene has CDR1 SQVTM and CDR2 ANQGSEA. The CDR3 length is 12 residues. This CDR3 reads CSVTPDKDGYTF. DNA for the CDR3: TGCAGCGTTACACCAGACAAGGATGGCTACACCTTC.

The V gene is TRBV7-2, the J gene TRBJ1-4; D call uncertain. Germline CDR1 and CDR2: SGHTA and FQGNSA. V gave up 5 bases and J gave up 7 bases, with 17 bases separating them. The CDR3 runs to 15 residues. The CDR3 DNA reads TGTGCCAGCAGCACCTACCGGGGTAACGCTGAAAAACTGTTTTTT. It specifies CASSTYRGNAEKLFF.

The CDR3 bases are TGTGCCAGTAGTAACCAGGGTACTGTCGGCAACACCATATATTTT. Residues: CASSNQGTVGNTIYF. J is TRBJ1-3 and V is TRBV19; maybe TRBD1 (5 bases). The germline V gene has CDR1 LNHDA and CDR2 SQIVND (reference sequence). Trimming removed 4 bases at V and 7 bases at J, with 17 bases between. CDR3 length: 15 residues.

The chain recombines TRBV2 with TRBJ1-2, with no clear D. Trimming removed 7 bases from V and 4 bases from J, with 22 bases in between. The CDR3 loop spans 16 amino acids. CDR1 SNHLY and CDR2 FYNNEI come from the germline V gene. The CDR3 bases are TGTGCCAGCAAGGAGGGAATCGGACTAGGTTCCTATGGCTACACCTTC. It encodes CASKEGIGLGSYGYTF.

The chain links TRBV7-2 to TRBJ2-3; 9 bases agree with TRBD1. Germline V lookup: CDR1 SGHTA, CDR2 FQGNSA. V lost 3 bases, J lost 2 bases, and 3 bases stayed unmatched. The CDR3 extends over 15 amino acids. The CDR3 spells CASSLDRGPTDTQYF. In DNA, the CDR3 is TGTGCCAGCAGCTTGGACAGGGGACCCACAGATACGCAGTATTTT.

V is TRBV6-5 and J is TRBJ1-1, with a tentative D call TRBD1 (6 bases). This CDR3 is 14 amino acids long. From germline, CDR1 is MNHEY and CDR2 SVGAGI. The ends were cut back, 5 bases at V and 11 bases at J, with 21 bases in the middle. The DNA for the CDR3 is TGTGCCAGCAGTCAAAGACAGGTTTCCAACGGGGCTTTCTTT. Its translation is CASSQRQVSNGAFF.

This clone has a single count. DNA of the CDR3: TGTGCCAGCAGCTTAGCCCATCTCGCGGATCGATTGACTCTCTACGAGCAGTACTTC. Protein: CASSLAHLADRLTLYEQYF. V is TRBV7-9 and J is TRBJ2-7; D not certain. The CDR3 has 19 residues. Trimming took 0 bases from V and 3 from J, leaving 24 bases between them. In germline, CDR1 is SEHNR, CDR2 FQNEAQ (reference sequence).

Notes on this clone: Other DNA sequences in the same sample also yield this CDR3. This chain links TRBV5-1 with TRBJ1-2; TRBD1 aligns across 10 bases. This CDR3 is 15 amino acids long. V lost 2 bases to trimming and J lost 2 bases; unmatched junction nucleotides: 3. CDR1 and CDR2 (germline): SGHRS, YFSETQ. CDR3 protein: CASSLRQGANYGYTF. The DNA of the CDR3 is TGCGCCAGCAGCTTACGACAGGGGGCGAACTATGGCTACACCTTC.

The gene calls are TRBV5-1 and TRBJ1-4; D is unresolved. The CDR3 covers 16 residues. CDR1 and CDR2 from the germline V gene are SGHRS and YFSETQ. V lost 0 bases and J 0 bases, leaving 9 bases between the germline ends. This CDR3 reads CASSLDGVSTNEKLFF. The CDR3 nucleotides read TGCGCCAGCAGCTTGGATGGAGTTTCAACTAATGAAAAACTGTTTTTT.

The chain uses TRBV6-6 and TRBJ2-1; 7 nucleotides line up with TRBD2. The trim removed 6 bases at V and 6 bases at J, leaving 14 bases unmatched. CDR3 length: 16 residues. In germline, CDR1 is MNHNY, CDR2 SVGAGI (reference sequence). The CDR3 spells CASSRLGAGAGNEQFF. The CDR3 DNA is TGTGCCAGCAGCCGACTGGGCGCGGGAGCGGGCAATGAGCAGTTCTTC.

The chain has TRBV10-3 and TRBJ2-5; TRBD2 is a possible D gene (6 bases). CDR3 size: 13 residues. V dropped 6 bases and J dropped 5 bases, with 13 bases sitting between them. CDR1 is ENHRY and CDR2 is SYGVKD in the germline V gene. CDR3 amino acids: CAISGGPRETQYF. In DNA, the CDR3 is TGTGCCATCAGCGGGGGACCGAGGGAGACCCAGTACTTC.

The chain carries TRBV5-1 and TRBJ2-1, with TRBD2 identical over 9 bases. There are 15 residues in the CDR3. After removal of 0 bases from V and 4 bases from J, the junction contained 2 bases not matched to a gene. CDR1 and CDR2 (germline): SGHRS, YFSETQ. DNA of the CDR3: TGCGCCAGCAGCTTGGATACTAGCGGGTACAATGAGCAGTTCTTC. The encoded protein is CASSLDTSGYNEQFF.

The chain combines TRBV7-8 with TRBJ2-2; 9 bases agree with TRBD2. This CDR3 comprises 18 residues. Unmatched junction bases numbered 13, after V lost 2 bases and J lost 6 bases. Germline V gene sequence: CDR1 SGHVS, CDR2 FQNEAQ. The CDR3 here is CASSLPSIAGEGAGELFF. The CDR3 DNA reads as TGTGCCAGCAGCTTACCCTCGATAGCGGGAGAGGGGGCCGGGGAGCTGTTTTTT.

The chain carries TRBV27 and TRBJ2-1; D is unclear. The V gene lost 3 bases and the J gene lost 6 bases, with 9 bases spanning the gap. The CDR3 totals 13 residues. In germline, CDR1 is MNHEY, CDR2 SMNVEV (reference sequence). CDR3 DNA: TGTGCCAGCAGTTTCCGTCAGGTCAATGAGCAGTTCTTC. Translating gives CASSFRQVNEQFF.

CDR3 nucleotides: TGTGCCAGCAGCGTGACGCGGGGGTCAACATACACTGAAGCTTTCTTT. Protein product: CASSVTRGSTYTEAFF. The chain recombines TRBV11-2 with TRBJ1-1; tentatively, D is TRBD1 (5 bases). The CDR3 consists of 16 residues. Trimming removed 5 bases from V and 3 bases from J, with 19 bases in between. Germline values: CDR1 SGHAT, CDR2 FQNNGV.

This chain joins TRBV6-2 or TRBV6-3 and TRBJ1-5; D unclear. Looked up from germline, CDR1 is MNHEY and CDR2 is SVGEGT. The V gene lost 2 bases and the J gene lost 1 base, with 6 bases spanning the gap. The CDR3 contains 14 residues. In DNA form, the CDR3 reads TGTGCCAGCAGTTACGCTATAAGCAATCAGCCCCAGCATTTT. This codes for CASSYAISNQPQHF.

Ten or more counts support this clone. The V gene is TRBV6-2 or TRBV6-3, the J gene TRBJ2-5; TRBD2 matches at 9 bases. The germline gives CDR1 MNHEY, CDR2 SVGEGT. Losses at the gene ends were 4 bases for V and 4 bases for J; bases not matched to a gene: 7. This CDR3 spans 15 amino acids. DNA of the CDR3: TGTGCCAGCAGTTCCTTTAGCGGGAGTGTAGAGACCCAGTACTTC. Residues: CASSSFSGSVETQYF.

The chain carries TRBV10-2 and TRBJ1-1; the match to TRBD1 covers 9 bases. This CDR3 spans 16 amino acids. With V trimmed by 7 bases and J by 7 bases, 16 bases remained unmatched. The V gene's germline CDR1 is WSHSY and CDR2 SAAADI. CDR3 residues: CASIGQGLATPFEAFF. CDR3 nucleotide sequence: TGCGCCAGCATCGGACAGGGGCTCGCTACACCTTTTGAAGCTTTCTTT.

This clone is a singleton in its sample. The chain joins TRBV2 to TRBJ2-5; 7 nucleotides line up with TRBD2. This CDR3 is 16 amino acids long. Per germline, CDR1 SNHLY and CDR2 FYNNEI. With V trimmed by 4 bases and J by 2 bases, 10 bases remained unmatched. CDR3 DNA sequence: TGTGCCAGCAGTGCCAGTATGGGAGGGAGGCAAGAGACCCAGTACTTC. Translation gives CASSASMGGRQETQYF.

The chain carries TRBV4-1 and TRBJ2-7; D is unresolved. The ends were cut back, 1 base at V and 1 base at J, with 8 bases in the middle. Germline CDR1 reads MGHRA; CDR2 reads YSYEKL. The CDR3 is 14 amino acids. CDR3 DNA sequence: TGCGCCAGCAGCCAAGTGGCAGGTTCCTACGAGCAGTACTTC. Protein sequence: CASSQVAGSYEQYF.

V and J are TRBV25-1 and TRBJ1-2; a possible D gene is TRBD1 (5 bases). CDR1 and CDR2 (germline): MGHDK, SYGVNS. The CDR3 totals 14 residues. V gave up 7 bases and J gave up 2 bases, with 14 bases separating them. CDR3 protein: CASKGRRTNYGYTF. In DNA, the CDR3 is TGTGCCAGCAAGGGGCGGCGGACGAACTATGGCTACACCTTC.

V gene TRBV21-1 combines with J gene TRBJ1-3; TRBD1 was called by the table and not checked on the DNA. TRBV21-1 is a pseudogene segment. The CDR3 length is 16 residues. CDR3: CASIAFVGLEGNTIYF. CDR3 DNA sequence: TGTGCCAGCATCGCGTTTGTGGGGCTGGAAGGAAACACCATATATTTT.

The chain uses TRBV7-3 and TRBJ2-2; 8 bases are a match to TRBD2. Germline-derived CDR1 and CDR2 are SGHTA and FQGTGA. V gave up 6 bases and J gave up 4 bases; unmatched junction bases: 7. The CDR3 has 15 amino acids. The DNA of the CDR3 is TGTGCCAGCAGACTCGGGGGGGAAGGCACCGGGGAGCTGTTTTTT. Translated: CASRLGGEGTGELFF.

J is TRBJ2-7 and V is TRBV5-8, with D tentatively TRBD2 (5 bases). CDR3 size: 13 residues. Germline-derived CDR1 and CDR2 are SGHTS and YDEGEE. With 0 bases removed from V and 2 bases from J, the gap between germline ends came to 6 bases. The CDR3 loop reads CASSLGGPYEQYF. CDR3 DNA: TGTGCCAGCAGCTTGGGAGGGCCCTACGAGCAGTACTTC. Filled out from reference TRBV5-8 and TRBJ2-7, the complete variable domain reads EAGVTQSPTHLIKTRGQQATLRCSPISGHTSVYWYQQALGLGLQFLLWYDEGEERNRGNFPPRFSGRQFPNYSSELNVNALELEDSALYLCASSLGGPYEQYFGPGTRLTVT.

J is TRBJ1-4 and V is TRBV11-2; no definite D call. CDR3 length: 13 amino acids. CDR1 and CDR2 from the germline V gene are SGHAT and FQNNGV. The V end lost 5 bases, the J end lost 8 bases, and 12 bases lay between the germline ends. CDR3 coding DNA: TGTGCCAGCAGCCCCACCGAGGGCGAAAAACTGTTTTTT. Translation gives CASSPTEGEKLFF.

This chain uses TRBV7-9 with TRBJ1-1, with 7 bases aligning to TRBD1. Germline lookup yields CDR1 SEHNR and CDR2 FQNEAQ (reference sequence). The CDR3 has 11 amino acids. Here the CDR3 DNA reads TGTCACACCAGGGGGAGTGGTGGAGCTTTCTTT. Its protein product is CHTRGSGGAFF.